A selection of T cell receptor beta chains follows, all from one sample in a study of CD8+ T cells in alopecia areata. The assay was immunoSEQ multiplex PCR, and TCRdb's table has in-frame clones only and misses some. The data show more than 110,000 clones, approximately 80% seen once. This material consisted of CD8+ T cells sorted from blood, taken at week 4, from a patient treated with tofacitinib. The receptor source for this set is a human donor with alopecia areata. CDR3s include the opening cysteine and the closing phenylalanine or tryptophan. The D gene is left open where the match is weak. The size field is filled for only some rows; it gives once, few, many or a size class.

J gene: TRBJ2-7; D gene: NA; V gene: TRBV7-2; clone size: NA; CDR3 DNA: TGTGCCAGCAGCTTAGGTTACTACGAGCAGTACTTC; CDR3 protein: CASSLGYYEQYF
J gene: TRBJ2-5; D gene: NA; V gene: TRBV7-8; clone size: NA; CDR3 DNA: TGTGCCAGCAGCTTAGAGTTGGAGGCGAGAGAGACCCAGTACTTC; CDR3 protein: CASSLELEARETQYF
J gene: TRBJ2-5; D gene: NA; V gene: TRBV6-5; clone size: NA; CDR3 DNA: TGTGCCAGCAGTTTTGGACCCACGGAGACCCAGTACTTC; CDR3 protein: CASSFGPTETQYF
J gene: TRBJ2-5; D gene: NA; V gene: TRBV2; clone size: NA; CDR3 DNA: TGTGCCAGCAGTGAGGGGCAGATCCAAGAGACCCAGTACTTC; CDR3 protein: CASSEGQIQETQYF
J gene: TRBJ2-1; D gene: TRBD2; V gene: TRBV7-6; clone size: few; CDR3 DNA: TGTGCCAGCAGCTATACTAGCGGGGGATTCAATGAGCAGTTCTTC; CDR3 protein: CASSYTSGGFNEQFF
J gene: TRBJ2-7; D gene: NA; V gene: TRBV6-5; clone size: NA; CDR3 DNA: TGTGCCAGCAGTTACGCACCCTCCTACGAGCAGTACTTC; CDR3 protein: CASSYAPSYEQYF
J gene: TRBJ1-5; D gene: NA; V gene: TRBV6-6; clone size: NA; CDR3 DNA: TGTGCCAGCAGTTACAGGGCTGGCAATCAGCCCCAGCATTTT; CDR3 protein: CASSYRAGNQPQHF
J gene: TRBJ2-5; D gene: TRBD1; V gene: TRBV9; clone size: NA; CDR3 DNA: TGTGCCAGCAGCCCCCTGGGCCCGACAGGGGTACAAGAGACCCAGTACTTC; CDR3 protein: CASSPLGPTGVQETQYF
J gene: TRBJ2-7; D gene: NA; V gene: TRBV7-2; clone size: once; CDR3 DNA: TGTGCCAGCAGCTTAGCGGAGGGGGCCGGTACCTACGAGCAGTACTTC; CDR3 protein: CASSLAEGAGTYEQYF
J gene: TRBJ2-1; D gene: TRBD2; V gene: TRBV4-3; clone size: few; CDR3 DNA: TGCGCCAGCAGCCAAGGAGATTTCGGGGGGAGCTCCTACAATGAGCAGTTCTTC; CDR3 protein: CASSQGDFGGSSYNEQFF
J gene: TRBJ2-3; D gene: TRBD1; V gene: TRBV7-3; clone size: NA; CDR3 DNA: TGTGCCACAGCAGCCACAGGGGGGACGGATACGCAGTATTTT; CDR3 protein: CATAATGGTDTQYF
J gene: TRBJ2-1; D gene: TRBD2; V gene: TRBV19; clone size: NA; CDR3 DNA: TGTGCCAGTAGTATATCGGCGGGGGGGCCGAGTGAGCAGTTCTTC; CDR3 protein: CASSISAGGPSEQFF
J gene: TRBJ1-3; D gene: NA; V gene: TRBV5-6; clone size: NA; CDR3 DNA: TGTGCCAGCAGCTTGGCGGCAGTTTCGAGACGTGGAAACACCATATATTTT; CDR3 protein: CASSLAAVSRRGNTIYF
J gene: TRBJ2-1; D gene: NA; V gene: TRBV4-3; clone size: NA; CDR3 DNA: TGCGCCAGCAGCCAAGATAGCTCCCCCCGATACAATGAGCAGTTCTTC; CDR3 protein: CASSQDSSPRYNEQFF
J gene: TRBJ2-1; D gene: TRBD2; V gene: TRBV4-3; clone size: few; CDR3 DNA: TGCGCCAGCAGCCAAGGTCTCGGGGGGGCCTACAATGAGCAGTTCTTC; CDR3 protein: CASSQGLGGAYNEQFF
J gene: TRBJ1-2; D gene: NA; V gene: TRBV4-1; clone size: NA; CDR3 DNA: TGCGCCAGCAGCCAAGTCCGGGGGGACTATGGCTACACCTTC; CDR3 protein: CASSQVRGDYGYTF
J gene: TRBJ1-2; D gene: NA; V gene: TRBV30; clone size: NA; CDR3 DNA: TGTGCCTGGACAGAGATCTATGGCTACACCTTC; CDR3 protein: CAWTEIYGYTF
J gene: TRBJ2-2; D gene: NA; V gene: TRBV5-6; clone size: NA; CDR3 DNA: TGTGCCAGCACCCTCGGCTGGCGGGGCGGGGCCGGGGAGCTGTTTTTT; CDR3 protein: CASTLGWRGGAGELFF
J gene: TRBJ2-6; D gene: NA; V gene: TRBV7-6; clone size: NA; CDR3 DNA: TGTGCCAGCAGCTGGGGAGAGGGCAACTCTGGGGCCAACGTCCTGACTTTC; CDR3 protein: CASSWGEGNSGANVLTF
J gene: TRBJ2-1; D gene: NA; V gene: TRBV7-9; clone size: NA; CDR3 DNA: TGTGCCAGCCGGTCCCTAGCTGAATATGAGCAGTTCTTC; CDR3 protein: CASRSLAEYEQFF
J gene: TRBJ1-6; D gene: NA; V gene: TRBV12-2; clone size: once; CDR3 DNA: TGTGCAAGTCGCTTAAGACGAAGAGCCCTCCACTTT; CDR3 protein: CASRLRRRALHF
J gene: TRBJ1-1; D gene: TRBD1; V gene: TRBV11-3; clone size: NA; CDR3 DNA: TGTGCCAGCAGCTCAAGACAGGGGTTGAACACTGAAGCTTTCTTT; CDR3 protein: CASSSRQGLNTEAFF
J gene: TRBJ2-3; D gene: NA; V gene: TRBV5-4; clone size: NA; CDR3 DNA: TGTGCCAGCAGCTTGTGGACCCAGAGCACAGATACGCAGTATTTT; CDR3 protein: CASSLWTQSTDTQYF
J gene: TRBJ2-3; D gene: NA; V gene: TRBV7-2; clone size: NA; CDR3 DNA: TGTGCCAGCAGCCCCGTGTGGAGCAACACAGATACGCAGTATTTT; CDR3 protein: CASSPVWSNTDTQYF
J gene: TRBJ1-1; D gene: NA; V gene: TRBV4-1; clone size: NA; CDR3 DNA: TGCGCCAGCAGCCAGGGACCCAGGGCCACTGAAGCTTTCTTT; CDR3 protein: CASSQGPRATEAFF
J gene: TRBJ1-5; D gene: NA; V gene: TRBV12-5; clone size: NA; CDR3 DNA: TGTGCTAGTGGCCTCCAAAATCAGCCCCAGCATTTT; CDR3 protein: CASGLQNQPQHF
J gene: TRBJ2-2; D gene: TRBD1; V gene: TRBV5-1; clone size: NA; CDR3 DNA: TGCGCCAGCAGCGGGGACAGCTCTACCGGGGAGCTGTTTTTT; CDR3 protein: CASSGDSSTGELFF
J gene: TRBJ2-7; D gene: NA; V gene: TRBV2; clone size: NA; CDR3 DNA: TGTGCCAGCAGTGAAGCGGAGGTGGACTACGAGCAGTACTTC; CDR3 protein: CASSEAEVDYEQYF
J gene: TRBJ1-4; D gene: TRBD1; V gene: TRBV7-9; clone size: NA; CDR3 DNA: TGTGCCAGCAGCCCCAAATTCGCAGGGGGCGGCTCAACTAATGAAAAACTGTTTTTT; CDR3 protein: CASSPKFAGGGSTNEKLFF
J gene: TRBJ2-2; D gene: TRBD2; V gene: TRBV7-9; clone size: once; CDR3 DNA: TGTGCCAGCAGCTTTCTAGCGGGGGCCACGAACACCGGGGAGCTGTTTTTT; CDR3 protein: CASSFLAGATNTGELFF
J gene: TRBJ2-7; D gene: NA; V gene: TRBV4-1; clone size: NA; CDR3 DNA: TGCGCCAGCAGCCAGCAGGCGAGCTACGAGCAGTACTTC; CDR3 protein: CASSQQASYEQYF